These T cell receptor beta chains were read from a single sample in a study of blood T cell repertoires in COVID-19. Method: immunoSEQ multiplex PCR; TCRdb's copy keeps in-frame clones and lacks some. The repertoire holds about 120,000 clones, with roughly 85% as singletons. Sequencing input: peripheral blood. The receptor source for this set is a man aged 80 or over with acute or convalescent COVID-19. The CDR3 runs from the conserved cysteine through the conserved F or W.

V gene: TRBV5-1
J gene: TRBJ2-1
CDR3 protein: CASSSSGTNDEQFF

V gene: TRBV24-1
J gene: TRBJ1-1
CDR3 protein: CATSMAGRNTEAFF

V gene: TRBV27
J gene: TRBJ2-3
CDR3 protein: CASKLAGAIKTSTDTQYF

V gene: TRBV19
J gene: TRBJ1-1
CDR3 protein: CASTLDSLNTEAFF

V gene: TRBV7-2
J gene: TRBJ2-7
CDR3 protein: CASSPMTPSEQYF

V gene: TRBV7-2
J gene: TRBJ2-2
CDR3 protein: CASSLTLAGGSDTGELFF

V gene: TRBV19
J gene: TRBJ2-1
CDR3 protein: CASSIVGGLGYNEQFF

V gene: TRBV7-9
J gene: TRBJ2-3
CDR3 protein: CASKRGIGADTQYF

V gene: TRBV7-2
J gene: TRBJ1-5
CDR3 protein: CASSLMGGGNQPQHF

V gene: TRBV7-9
J gene: TRBJ1-1
CDR3 protein: CASSLVAREAFF

V gene: TRBV19
J gene: TRBJ2-4
CDR3 protein: CASSTTRAKNIQYF

V gene: TRBV25-1
J gene: TRBJ2-2
CDR3 protein: CASSEFPENTGELFF

V gene: TRBV18
J gene: TRBJ1-2
CDR3 protein: CASSSTGTGYGYTF

V gene: TRBV5-1
J gene: TRBJ2-6
CDR3 protein: CASSLDSSGANVLTF

V gene: TRBV19
J gene: TRBJ1-6
CDR3 protein: CASTTTGSSYNSPLHF

V gene: TRBV9
J gene: TRBJ2-1
CDR3 protein: CASSPGGFFNEQFF

V gene: TRBV6-5
J gene: TRBJ2-4
CDR3 protein: CASRGTGEDIQYF

V gene: TRBV3-1/TRBV3-2
J gene: TRBJ1-1
CDR3 protein: CASSQDRGNTEAFF

V gene: TRBV9
J gene: TRBJ2-2
CDR3 protein: CASSNGEGGELFF

V gene: TRBV5-4
J gene: TRBJ1-5
CDR3 protein: CASSVGTALNQPQHF

V gene: TRBV10-3
J gene: TRBJ1-6
CDR3 protein: CAISDTWTGGLSPLHF

V gene: TRBV21-1
J gene: TRBJ2-1
CDR3 protein: CASSNGSGRPYNEQFF